The 25 T cell receptor beta chains below come from one sample, sequenced in a study of blood T cell repertoires in COVID-19. The assay was immunoSEQ multiplex PCR, and TCRdb's table has in-frame clones only and misses some. The sample lists around 480,000 clones; around 88% were seen once. Sequences were obtained from peripheral blood. These receptors originate from a woman aged 45-65 years with COVID-19, enrolled during active disease.

This chain uses TRBV7-3 with TRBJ2-3; D not certain. Looked up from germline, CDR1 is SGHTA and CDR2 is FQGTGA. The CDR3 sequence is 13 residues long. The V end was cut by 4 bases, the J end by 4 bases, with 9 bases between. In DNA form, the CDR3 reads TGTGCCAGCAGCTCCCGTCCGGCAGATACGCAGTATTTT. It encodes CASSSRPADTQYF.

The chain links TRBV28 to TRBJ1-3, with D maybe TRBD1 (6 bases). Germline V CDR1 and CDR2: MDHEN, SYDVKM. Trimming left V 2 bases short and J 4 bases short, with 15 bases between. This CDR3 contains 16 residues. CDR3 coding DNA: TGTGCCAGCAGTTTAATGGCAGGGGCGGCCGGAAACACCATATATTTT. Translated: CASSLMAGAAGNTIYF.

The chain couples TRBV3-1 (or the pseudogene TRBV3-2) to TRBJ1-1; TRBD1 matches 9 bases. There are 15 residues in the CDR3. Looked up from germline, CDR1 is LGHDT and CDR2 is YNNKEL (reference sequence). V lost 4 bases and J lost 4; bases outside the gene matches: 7. The CDR3 bases are TGTGCCAGCAGCCGGGACAGGGTCTGGGGCACTGAAGCTTTCTTT. The encoded protein is CASSRDRVWGTEAFF.

The chain joins TRBV11-3 to TRBJ1-1, with D unclear. V lost 7 bases, J lost 0 bases, and 15 bases lay in between. There are 15 residues in the CDR3. The V gene's germline CDR1 is SGHNT and CDR2 YENEEA. CDR3 coding DNA: TGTGCCAGCAAACCTGAGGAGTTGATGAACACTGAAGCTTTCTTT. Protein sequence: CASKPEELMNTEAFF. The entire variable domain, with the rest obtained from reference TRBV11-3 and TRBJ1-1, is as follows: EAGVVQSPRYKIIEKKQPVAFWCNPISGHNTLYWYLQNLGQGPELLIRYENEEAVDDSQLPKDRFSAERLKGVDSTLKIQPAELGDSAVYLCASKPEELMNTEAFFGQGTRLTVV.

The chain uses TRBV4-1 and TRBJ1-2, with no clear D. The CDR3 is 15 amino acids. Germline assignment: CDR1 MGHRA and CDR2 YSYEKL. V lost 1 base and J lost 0, with 9 bases in between. This chain's CDR3 is CASSQGPNTNYGYTF. CDR3 nucleotide sequence: TGCGCCAGCAGCCAAGGGCCAAATACTAACTATGGCTACACCTTC.

This clone was observed once. The chain's CDR3 is CASSSQGWTEAFF. The CDR3 coding sequence is TGCGCCAGCAGCTCACAGGGGTGGACTGAAGCTTTCTTT. The V and J genes are TRBV5-1 and TRBJ1-1; 7 bases are a match to TRBD1. This CDR3 contains 13 residues. J was trimmed by 5 bases and V by 3 bases; bases with no gene match: 4. CDR1 SGHRS and CDR2 YFSETQ come from the germline V gene.

The rearrangement uses TRBV19 and TRBJ2-7; TRBD2 might be the D (6 bases). The CDR3 contains 15 residues. CDR1 and CDR2 from the germline V gene are LNHDA and SQIVND (reference sequence). The germline V and J ends were trimmed by 3 bases and 0 bases, with 12 bases remaining between them. CDR3 protein: CASSMIADHSYEQYF. CDR3 DNA sequence: TGTGCCAGTAGTATGATAGCGGACCACTCCTACGAGCAGTACTTC. Drawing the rest from reference TRBV19 and TRBJ2-7, the complete variable domain is DGGITQSPKYLFRKEGQNVTLSCEQNLNHDAMYWYRQDPGQGLRLIYYSQIVNDFQKGDIAEGYSVSREKKESFPLTVTSAQKNPTAFYLCASSMIADHSYEQYFGPGTRLTVT.

The chain carries TRBV28 and TRBJ1-2, with TRBD1 matching 8 bases. Germline V CDR1 and CDR2: MDHEN, SYDVKM. V lost 6 bases, J lost 7 bases, and 10 bases stayed unmatched. The CDR3 runs to 14 residues. For the CDR3, the DNA is TGTGCCAGCAGCATTACCAGGGGGCGAGGTGGCTACACCTTC. Protein: CASSITRGRGGYTF.

The chain couples TRBV10-3 to TRBJ2-2; TRBD2 agrees at 7 bases. The ends lost 3 bases at V and 3 bases at J; junction bases unmatched: 4. This CDR3 comprises 15 residues. CDR1 ENHRY and CDR2 SYGVKD come from the germline V gene. DNA of the CDR3: TGTGCCATCAGTGATTTGGGAGGGGACACCGGGGAGCTGTTTTTT. Protein product: CAISDLGGDTGELFF.

The rearrangement links TRBV15 to TRBJ1-4; 10 bases align to TRBD1. Looked up from germline, CDR1 is LNHNV and CDR2 is YYDKDF (reference sequence). Germline trimming cut 3 bases from V and 0 bases from J; bases unmatched to any gene: 4. This CDR3 is built from 17 residues. CDR3 nucleotide sequence: TGTGCCACCAGCAGGGACAGGGGGAGTGCAACTAATGAAAAACTGTTTTTT. Translated, it gives CATSRDRGSATNEKLFF.

The chain carries TRBV12-3 or TRBV12-4 and TRBJ1-3; D is uncertain. The CDR3 totals 13 residues. Trimming took 8 bases from V and 0 from J, leaving 8 bases between them. The DNA of the CDR3 is TGTGCCAGCGGTTCATCCTCTGGAAACACCATATATTTT. It specifies CASGSSSGNTIYF.

This clone was detected a few times. The rearrangement joins TRBV19 to TRBJ1-1; 7 nucleotides match TRBD1. Germline CDR1 and CDR2: LNHDA and SQIVND (reference sequence). The CDR3 contains 13 residues. The J segment lost 1 base and the V segment lost 8 bases, leaving 4 bases of the junction unmatched. The DNA of the CDR3 is TGTGCCAGTGTGACAGGGTCGAACACTGAAGCTTTCTTT. Translation: CASVTGSNTEAFF.

The V call is TRBV28, the J call TRBJ2-1, with TRBD2 matching 9 bases. Unmatched junction bases numbered 4, after V lost 11 bases and J lost 5 bases. The CDR3 sequence is 12 residues long. Germline lookup yields CDR1 MDHEN and CDR2 SYDVKM. CDR3 sequence reads: CAVAGVDNEQFF. The CDR3 DNA reads as TGTGCCGTAGCGGGGGTCGACAATGAGCAGTTCTTC.

This clone has a single count. The V gene is TRBV7-8, the J gene TRBJ1-1, with 8 positions matching TRBD1. Trimming cost V 7 bases and J 5 bases; bases outside gene matches: 9. The CDR3 sequence is 14 residues long. Germline V gene sequence: CDR1 SGHVS, CDR2 FQNEAQ. The CDR3 bases are TGTGCCAGCATCTCAGGACAGGGAAGTACTGAAGCTTTCTTT. The encoded protein is CASISGQGSTEAFF. Based on the CDR3 plus reference TRBV7-8 and TRBJ1-1, the full variable domain is GAGVSQSPRYKVAKRGQDVALRCDPISGHVSLFWYQQALGQGPEFLTYFQNEAQLDKSGLPSDRFFAERPEGSVSTLKIQRTQQEDSAVYLCASISGQGSTEAFFGQGTRLTVV.

This chain connects TRBV5-4 to TRBJ2-3; the match to TRBD1 covers 10 bases. Unmatched junction bases numbered 5, after V lost 0 bases and J lost 4 bases. The CDR3 is 16 residues long. Germline V gene data show CDR1 as SGHNT and CDR2 as YYREEE (reference sequence). CDR3 bases: TGTGCCAGCAGCTTGGGACAGGGGGCTAAAGCAGATACGCAGTATTTT. This encodes CASSLGQGAKADTQYF.

J is TRBJ2-1 and V is TRBV10-2, with D perhaps TRBD1 (6 bases). This CDR3 is built from 18 residues. Germline values: CDR1 WSHSY, CDR2 SAAADI. The V and J ends lost 0 bases and 1 base respectively, with 16 bases between them. Written as DNA, the CDR3 is TGCGCCAGCAGTGAGTCGAACAGGGCCCGGGGTTCCTACAATGAGCAGTTCTTC. Translating it yields CASSESNRARGSYNEQFF.

The chain combines TRBV30 with TRBJ1-1; 7 bases are shared with TRBD1. V lost 5 bases to trimming and J lost 3 bases; unmatched junction nucleotides: 6. The CDR3 is 13 residues long. Germline V gives CDR1 GTSNPN, CDR2 SVGIG (reference sequence). The CDR3 is CAWEDRADTEAFF. Here the CDR3 DNA reads TGTGCCTGGGAAGACAGGGCGGACACTGAAGCTTTCTTT.

This clone turned up a few times. This chain connects TRBV7-7 to TRBJ2-1, with TRBD1 matching over 8 bases. Germline trimming cut 3 bases from V and 3 bases from J; bases unmatched to any gene: 4. The CDR3 extends over 15 amino acids. The germline CDR1 and CDR2 sequences are SSHAT and FNYEAQ (reference sequence). CDR3 coding DNA: TGTGCCAGCAGCTTTGGACAGGGAGGCTACAATGAGCAGTTCTTC. Its protein is CASSFGQGGYNEQFF.

V and J are TRBV24-1 and TRBJ2-1, with 7 bases matching TRBD1. The CDR3 extends over 15 amino acids. V was clipped by 6 bases and J by 4 bases; unmatched bases: 8. Germline-derived CDR1 and CDR2 are KGHDR and SFDVKD. The CDR3 coding sequence is TGTGCCACCAGTCCAGGGGGACACCTTTACAATGAGCAGTTCTTC. Residues: CATSPGGHLYNEQFF.

The V and J genes are TRBV12-3 or TRBV12-4 and TRBJ1-1; perhaps TRBD1 as D (6 bases). V shed 7 bases and J shed 11 bases, with 17 bases lying between them. The CDR3 consists of 12 residues. The CDR3 sequence: CASTVGGRRAFF. DNA for the CDR3: TGTGCCAGCACTGTGGGGGGGCGAAGGGCTTTCTTT.

CDR3 coding DNA: TGTGCTAGTGCCAGGACAGGGGACTACGAGCAGTACTTC. Protein product: CASARTGDYEQYF. V gene TRBV12-5 combines with J gene TRBJ2-7; 9 positions agree with TRBD1. V shed 7 bases, J shed 3 bases, and the junction held 4 bases outside the gene matches. The CDR3 length is 13 residues. Germline V gives CDR1 LGHNT, CDR2 FRNRAP.

CDR3 amino acids: CASSSWETPYEQYF. The CDR3 nucleotides read TGTGCCAGCAGCTCCTGGGAGACCCCCTACGAGCAGTACTTC. The rearrangement uses TRBV11-3 and TRBJ2-7; maybe TRBD2 (5 bases). CDR1 is SGHNT and CDR2 is YENEEA in the germline V gene. CDR3 length: 14 amino acids. V gave up 4 bases and J gave up 2 bases, with 12 bases separating them.

The chain uses TRBV19 and TRBJ2-5, with TRBD1 as a possible D gene (6 bases). Germline loops: CDR1 LNHDA, CDR2 SQIVND (reference sequence). With 1 base removed from V and 5 bases from J, the gap between germline ends came to 11 bases. CDR3 length: 14 residues. The CDR3 nucleotides read TGTGCCAGTAGTATAGGGGGGCGATCCGAGACCCAGTACTTC. This encodes CASSIGGRSETQYF.

This clone showed up just a few times. The V call is TRBV27, the J call TRBJ2-7; maybe TRBD2 (5 bases). Germline V gene sequence: CDR1 MNHEY, CDR2 SMNVEV (reference sequence). The CDR3 is 14 amino acids. Trimming shortened V by 1 base and J by 4 bases, and 11 bases separated the two germline ends. The CDR3 is CASSLYRGEYEQYF. The CDR3 coding sequence is TGTGCCAGCAGTTTATACCGGGGAGAATACGAGCAGTACTTC.

The chain has TRBV27 and TRBJ2-3, with 9 nucleotides matching TRBD2. CDR1 MNHEY and CDR2 SMNVEV come from the germline V gene (reference sequence). The CDR3 contains 17 residues. With V trimmed by 0 bases and J by 4 bases, 8 bases remained unmatched. The CDR3 here is CASSLSGLAGTADTQYF. The CDR3 DNA sequence: TGTGCCAGCAGTTTATCGGGGCTAGCGGGGACGGCAGATACGCAGTATTTT.